The 6 T cell receptor beta chains below all came from one sample that was sequenced in a study of shared clonotypes between healthy human individuals. Profiling relied on immunoSEQ multiplex PCR, and the TCRdb table lists in-frame clones only, not all of them. This table holds 2 million to 2.5 million clones, approximately 95% found once. The source material was naive CD4+ T cells sorted from blood. Noted subset: CD45RA+ positively selected. The receptors were gathered from a man aged 18 to 29 in good health.

The chain couples TRBV6-5 to TRBJ1-5, with unresolved D. This CDR3 region has 15 residues. V gave up 0 bases and J gave up 4 bases, with 10 bases separating them. The germline V gene encodes CDR1 MNHEY and CDR2 SVGAGI. The CDR3 nucleotides are TGTGCCAGCAGTTACTCGCGCGTGGGGAATCAGCCCCAGCATTTT. It codes for CASSYSRVGNQPQHF.

Here the CDR3 reads CASRGGTLPTYEQYF. In nucleotides, the CDR3 is TGCGCCAGCAGGGGAGGGACTTTGCCCACCTACGAGCAGTACTTC. This chain links TRBV4-1 with TRBJ2-7; 7 bases line up with TRBD2. CDR3 length equals 15 residues. Trimming cost V 6 bases and J 2 bases; bases outside gene matches: 10. Germline CDR1 MGHRA, CDR2 YSYEKL.

This chain links TRBV28 with TRBJ1-2; 10 positions agree with TRBD1. This CDR3 has 15 amino acids. Germline trimming cut 5 bases from V and 8 bases from J; bases unmatched to any gene: 11. Germline V gives CDR1 MDHEN, CDR2 SYDVKM. CDR3 residues: CASSPAATGGWGYTF. The CDR3, as DNA: TGTGCCAGCAGTCCAGCAGCGACAGGGGGCTGGGGCTACACCTTC.

The chain recombines TRBV15 with TRBJ1-4, with 10 positions matching TRBD1. The CDR3 length is 15 residues. Germline V lookup: CDR1 LNHNV, CDR2 YYDKDF (reference sequence). Losses at the gene ends were 4 bases for V and 7 bases for J; bases not matched to a gene: 6. CDR3 bases: TGTGCCACCAGCAACATGGGACAGGGGATTGAAAAACTGTTTTTT. This gives the protein CATSNMGQGIEKLFF. Full variable domain (missing parts from reference TRBV15 and TRBJ1-4): DAMVIQNPRYQVTQFGKPVTLSCSQTLNHNVMYWYQQKSSQAPKLLFHYYDKDFNNEADTPDNFQSRRPNTSFCFLDIRSPGLGDTAMYLCATSNMGQGIEKLFFGSGTQLSVL.

The V call is TRBV5-3, the J call TRBJ1-2; the match to TRBD1 covers 10 bases. TRBV5-3 is noted as an ORF with a role that remains uncertain. The CDR3 extends over 16 amino acids. The J segment lost 4 bases and the V segment lost 6 bases, leaving 12 bases of the junction unmatched. DNA for the CDR3: TGTGCCAGAACCTCCGGGCCGGGACAGGGGAGCTATGGCTACACCTTC. This translates into CARTSGPGQGSYGYTF.

The V call is TRBV11-1, the J call TRBJ1-4; D not resolved. V was trimmed by 1 base and J by 5 bases, leaving 17 bases between them. The V gene's germline CDR1 is SGHAT and CDR2 FQDESV (reference sequence). The CDR3 is 17 residues long. In nucleotides, the CDR3 is TGTGCCAGCAGCTTAGAAGCGGACGAGAGGAGGAATGAAAAACTGTTTTTT. It yields the protein CASSLEADERRNEKLFF. The full variable domain, rest sourced from reference TRBV11-1 and TRBJ1-4, is EAEVAQSPRYKITEKSQAVAFWCDPISGHATLYWYRQILGQGPELLVQFQDESVVDDSQLPKDRFSAERLKGVDSTLKIQPAELGDSAMYLCASSLEADERRNEKLFFGSGTQLSVL.